A selection of T cell receptor beta chains follows, all from one sample in a study of response to subunit inactivated influenza vaccine. TCRdb re-derived calls from the RT-PCR reads in MiXCR, one entry per CDR3 protein. The sample comprises about 540,000 distinct CDR3 sequences, about 15% of which are singletons, and around 10% rests with the top ten. The sequences come from PBMCs from blood, collected 11 to 12 days after vaccination. These receptors were collected from a man aged 45-60 years who received an inactivated influenza vaccine. CDR3s include the opening cysteine and the closing phenylalanine or tryptophan. The order of the fields is clone size, V gene, J gene, D gene, CDR3 protein, CDR3 DNA. D genes are given only for firm matches. The listing skips clone size in some rows; elsewhere it reads once, few, many or a size class.

NA	TRBV5-1	TRBJ2-3	TRBD2	CASRGREPTDTQYF	TGCGCCAGCAGGGGGCGGGAGCCCACAGATACGCAGTATTTT
NA	TRBV11-2	TRBJ2-4	NA	CASSPRMTKDIQYF	TGTGCCAGCAGCCCGCGGATGACCAAAGACATTCAGTACTTC
few	TRBV7-2	TRBJ2-2	TRBD2	CASSPPGGGFDTGELFF	TGTGCCAGCAGCCCCCCGGGGGGGGGTTTTGACACCGGGGAGCTGTTTTTT
few	TRBV3-1	TRBJ2-7	TRBD1	CASSRTGTEQYF	TGTGCCAGCAGTCGGACAGGGACCGAGCAGTACTTC
few	TRBV6-6	TRBJ1-1	NA	CASSYSHSAEAFF	TGTGCCAGCAGTTACTCTCATTCGGCTGAAGCTTTCTTT
few	TRBV20-1	TRBJ2-7	NA	CSARPLTRDEQYF	TGCAGTGCTAGACCTCTTACTAGAGACGAGCAGTACTTC
few	TRBV10-3	TRBJ1-2	NA	CAISDRLANYGYTF	TGTGCCATCAGTGACAGGTTAGCTAACTATGGCTACACCTTC
NA	TRBV7-9	TRBJ1-1	TRBD1	CASSPEGQRNTEAFF	TGTGCCAGCAGCCCGGAGGGACAGCGGAACACTGAAGCTTTCTTT
few	TRBV18	TRBJ2-3	NA	CASSPPNRDQVRDTQYF	TGTGCCAGCTCACCACCTAACCGGGACCAGGTACGAGATACGCAGTATTTT
NA	TRBV7-9	TRBJ1-6	NA	CASRLGQIENSPLHF	TGTGCCAGCAGGCTAGGACAGATAGAGAATTCACCCCTCCACTTT
few	TRBV12-3/TRBV12-4	TRBJ2-7	TRBD2	CASSDPLAGEDEQYF	TGTGCCAGCAGTGACCCTCTAGCGGGAGAAGACGAGCAGTACTTC
many	TRBV28	TRBJ2-3	TRBD2	CASSSPLEAGGPGDTQYF	TGTGCCAGCAGTTCCCCCCTTGAAGCGGGGGGGCCGGGAGATACGCAGTATTTT
few	TRBV11-3	TRBJ2-2	TRBD1	CASSLNRGRTGELFF	TGTGCCAGCAGCTTGAACAGGGGGCGGACCGGGGAGCTGTTTTTT
NA	TRBV9	TRBJ2-7	TRBD1	CASSVGGQDGAYEQYF	TGTGCCAGCAGCGTAGGGGGACAGGATGGGGCCTACGAGCAGTACTTC
NA	TRBV20-1	TRBJ1-1	NA	CSASSAGFNTEAFF	TGCAGTGCTAGCTCGGCAGGTTTTAACACTGAAGCTTTCTTT
NA	TRBV7-2	TRBJ2-3	TRBD1	CASSARTGPSSTDTQYF	TGTGCCAGCAGCGCCCGGACAGGACCCTCTAGCACAGATACGCAGTATTTT
few	TRBV7-2	TRBJ1-1	NA	CASSSLGGGTEAFF	TGTGCCAGCAGCTCCCTCGGGGGAGGCACTGAAGCTTTCTTT
few	TRBV20-1	TRBJ2-1	TRBD2	CSASSGLAGRNEQFF	TGCAGTGCTAGTAGCGGACTAGCGGGACGGAATGAGCAGTTCTTC
NA	TRBV20-1	TRBJ2-5	TRBD2	CSARRLAGDWETQYF	TGCAGTGCTAGAAGGCTAGCGGGGGATTGGGAGACCCAGTACTTC
NA	TRBV4-3	TRBJ2-5	NA	CASSQDARIGETQYF	TGCGCCAGCAGCCAAGATGCCAGGATAGGGGAGACCCAGTACTTC
NA	TRBV7-8	TRBJ1-5	NA	CASSLFRGSGNQPQHF	TGTGCCAGCAGCTTATTTCGGGGTAGTGGCAATCAGCCCCAGCATTTT
many	TRBV5-1	TRBJ2-1	NA	CASSFWGSRSDEQFF	TGCGCCAGCAGCTTTTGGGGGTCCCGCAGCGATGAGCAGTTCTTC
NA	TRBV12-3/TRBV12-4	TRBJ2-7	NA	CASAAGNEQYF	TGTGCCAGCGCGGCAGGGAATGAGCAGTACTTC
NA	TRBV10-3	TRBJ2-7	TRBD1	CAISESGTGAREQYF	TGTGCCATCAGTGAGTCCGGGACAGGGGCCCGGGAGCAGTACTTC
NA	TRBV15	TRBJ2-5	NA	CATSRDGQGRETQYF	TGTGCCACCAGCAGAGATGGTCAGGGGAGGGAGACCCAGTACTTC
NA	TRBV18	TRBJ2-1	TRBD2	CASSPRGLAGGSYNEQFF	TGTGCCAGCTCACCGCGAGGACTAGCGGGAGGATCCTACAATGAGCAGTTCTTC
NA	TRBV28	TRBJ2-3	TRBD2	CATNPLAGPTDTQYF	TGTGCCACTAACCCACTAGCGGGGCCCACAGATACGCAGTATTTT
few	TRBV20-1	TRBJ2-7	NA	CSAKSAYEQYF	TGCAGTGCTAAGTCAGCCTACGAGCAGTACTTC
NA	TRBV10-3	TRBJ1-4	TRBD1	CAAQGPTTNEKLFF	TGTGCGGCACAGGGGCCCACTACTAATGAAAAACTGTTTTTT
NA	TRBV7-8	TRBJ1-6	NA	CASSPRDTGGSPLHF	TGTGCCAGCAGCCCGCGGGACACCGGGGGTTCACCCCTCCACTTT
few	TRBV6-2/TRBV6-3	TRBJ2-1	TRBD2	CASSYVLAGNNEQFF	TGTGCCAGCAGTTACGTCCTAGCGGGGAACAATGAGCAGTTCTTC
NA	TRBV2	TRBJ2-2	TRBD2	CASKSTSGNTGELFF	TGTGCCAGCAAGTCGACTAGCGGGAACACCGGGGAGCTGTTTTTT
few	TRBV29-1	TRBJ1-1	TRBD1	CSVDDRAGSTEAFF	TGCAGCGTTGATGACAGGGCCGGGAGCACTGAAGCTTTCTTT
few	TRBV20-1	TRBJ2-5	NA	CSARVMQGSLRETQYF	TGCAGTGCTAGAGTGATGCAGGGGTCCCTGAGGGAGACCCAGTACTTC
NA	TRBV5-1	TRBJ2-2	NA	CASSQARPLSGGELFF	TGCGCCAGCAGCCAAGCACGACCTCTAAGTGGCGGGGAGCTGTTTTTT
few	TRBV12-3/TRBV12-4	TRBJ2-1	NA	CASRGPHNEQFF	TGTGCCAGCAGGGGACCTCACAATGAGCAGTTCTTC
few	TRBV28	TRBJ2-1	NA	CASSFTQFHEQFF	TGTGCCAGCAGTTTTACCCAGTTCCATGAGCAGTTCTTC
many	TRBV5-1	TRBJ2-5	NA	CASSLSAPLGGPPQETQYF	TGCGCCAGCAGCTTGTCGGCGCCCTTAGGGGGGCCTCCCCAAGAGACCCAGTACTTC